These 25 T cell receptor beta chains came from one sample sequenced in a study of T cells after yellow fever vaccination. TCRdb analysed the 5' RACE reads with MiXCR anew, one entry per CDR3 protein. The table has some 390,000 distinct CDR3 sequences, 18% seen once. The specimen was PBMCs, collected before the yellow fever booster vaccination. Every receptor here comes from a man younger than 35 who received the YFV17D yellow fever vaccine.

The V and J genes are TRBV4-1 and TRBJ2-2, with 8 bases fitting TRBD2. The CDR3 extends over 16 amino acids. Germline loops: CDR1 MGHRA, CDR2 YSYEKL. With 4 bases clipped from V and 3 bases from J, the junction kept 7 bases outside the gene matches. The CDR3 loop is CASSPFGGADTGELFF. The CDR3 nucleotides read TGCGCCAGCAGCCCATTCGGGGGGGCGGACACCGGGGAGCTGTTTTTT.

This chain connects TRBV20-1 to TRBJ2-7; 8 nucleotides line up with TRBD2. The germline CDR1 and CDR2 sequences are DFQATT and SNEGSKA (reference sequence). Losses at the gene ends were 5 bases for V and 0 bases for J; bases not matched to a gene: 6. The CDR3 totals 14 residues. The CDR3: CSALTSVASYEQYF. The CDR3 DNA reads TGCAGTGCTTTGACTAGCGTGGCCTCCTACGAGCAGTACTTC.

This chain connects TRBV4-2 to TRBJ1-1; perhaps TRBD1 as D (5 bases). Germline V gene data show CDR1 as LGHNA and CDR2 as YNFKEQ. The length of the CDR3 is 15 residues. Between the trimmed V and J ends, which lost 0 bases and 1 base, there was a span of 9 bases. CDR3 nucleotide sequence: TGTGCCAGCAGCCAAGATATGAGGGGGAACACTGAAGCTTTCTTT. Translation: CASSQDMRGNTEAFF.

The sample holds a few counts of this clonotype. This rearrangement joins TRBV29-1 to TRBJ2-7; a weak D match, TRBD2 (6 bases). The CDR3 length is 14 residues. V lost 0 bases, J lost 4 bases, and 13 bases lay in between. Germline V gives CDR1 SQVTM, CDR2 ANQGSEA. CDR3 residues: CSVEDMRGAYEQYF. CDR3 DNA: TGCAGCGTTGAAGATATGCGGGGCGCTTACGAGCAGTACTTC.

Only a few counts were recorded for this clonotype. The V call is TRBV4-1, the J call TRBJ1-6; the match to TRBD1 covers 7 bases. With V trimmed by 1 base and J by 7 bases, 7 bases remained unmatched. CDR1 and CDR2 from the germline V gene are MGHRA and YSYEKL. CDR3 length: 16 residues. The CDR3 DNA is TGCGCCAGCAGCCAAGCGTCGACAGGGCGGAATTCACCCCTCCACTTT. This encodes CASSQASTGRNSPLHF.

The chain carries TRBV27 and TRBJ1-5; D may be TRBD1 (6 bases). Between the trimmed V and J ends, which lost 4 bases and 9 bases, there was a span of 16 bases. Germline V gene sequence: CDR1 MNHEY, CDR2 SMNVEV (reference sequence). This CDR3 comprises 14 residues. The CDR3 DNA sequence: TGTGCCAGCAGTTCTCCGGACAGACTTTTGCCCCAGCATTTT. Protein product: CASSSPDRLLPQHF.

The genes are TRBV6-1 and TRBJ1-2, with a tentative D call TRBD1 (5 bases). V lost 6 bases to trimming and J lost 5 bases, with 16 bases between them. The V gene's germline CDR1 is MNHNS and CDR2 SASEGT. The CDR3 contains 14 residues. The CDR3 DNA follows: TGTGCCAGCAGCGATTCCAACGGGGGGTATGGCTACACCTTC. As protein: CASSDSNGGYGYTF.

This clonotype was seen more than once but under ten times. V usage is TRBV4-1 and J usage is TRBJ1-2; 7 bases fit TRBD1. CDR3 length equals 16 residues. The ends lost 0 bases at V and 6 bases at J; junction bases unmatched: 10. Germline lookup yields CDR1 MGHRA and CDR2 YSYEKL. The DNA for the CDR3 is TGCGCCAGCAGCCAAGATCCCGGACAGGAGATAAATGGCTACACCTTC. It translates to CASSQDPGQEINGYTF.

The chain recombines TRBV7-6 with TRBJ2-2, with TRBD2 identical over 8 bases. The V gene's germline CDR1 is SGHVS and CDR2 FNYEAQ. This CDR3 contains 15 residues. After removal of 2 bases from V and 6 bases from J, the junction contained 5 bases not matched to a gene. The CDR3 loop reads CASSLISGESGELFF. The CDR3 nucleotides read TGTGCCAGCAGCTTAATTAGCGGGGAGTCCGGGGAGCTGTTTTTT.

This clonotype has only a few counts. The CDR3 DNA reads TGTGCCAGCGGGAGTAGGGCGGTCGATCTAAATCAGCCCCAGCATTTT. This gives the protein CASGSRAVDLNQPQHF. V and J are TRBV12-3 or TRBV12-4 and TRBJ1-5, with D unclear. Between the trimmed V and J ends, which lost 8 bases and 4 bases, there was a span of 21 bases. The CDR3 extends over 16 amino acids.

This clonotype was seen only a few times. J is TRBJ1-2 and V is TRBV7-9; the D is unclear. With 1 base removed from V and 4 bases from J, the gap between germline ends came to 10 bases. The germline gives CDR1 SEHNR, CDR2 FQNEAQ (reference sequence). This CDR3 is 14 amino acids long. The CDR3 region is CASSLVAAFYGYTF. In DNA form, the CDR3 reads TGTGCCAGCAGCTTAGTCGCAGCCTTCTATGGCTACACCTTC. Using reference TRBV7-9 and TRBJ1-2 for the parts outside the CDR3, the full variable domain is DTGVSQNPRHKITKRGQNVTFRCDPISEHNRLYWYRQTLGQGPEFLTYFQNEAQLEKSRLLSDRFSAERPKGSFSTLEIQRTEQGDSAMYLCASSLVAAFYGYTFGSGTRLTVV.

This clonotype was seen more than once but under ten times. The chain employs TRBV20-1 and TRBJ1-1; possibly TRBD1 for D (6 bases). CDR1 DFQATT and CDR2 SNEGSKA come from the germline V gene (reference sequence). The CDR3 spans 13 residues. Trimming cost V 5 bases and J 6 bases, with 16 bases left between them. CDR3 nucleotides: TGCAGTGCTCCCCCACAGGGTCCGGCTGAAGCTTTCTTT. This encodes CSAPPQGPAEAFF.

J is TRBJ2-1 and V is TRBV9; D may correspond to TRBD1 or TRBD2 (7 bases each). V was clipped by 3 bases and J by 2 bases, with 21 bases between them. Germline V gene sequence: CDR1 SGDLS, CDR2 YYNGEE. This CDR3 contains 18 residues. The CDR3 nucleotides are TGTGCCAGCAGCGCAAACCGAAGGGGGGGACAGACCTACAATGAGCAGTTCTTC. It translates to CASSANRRGGQTYNEQFF.

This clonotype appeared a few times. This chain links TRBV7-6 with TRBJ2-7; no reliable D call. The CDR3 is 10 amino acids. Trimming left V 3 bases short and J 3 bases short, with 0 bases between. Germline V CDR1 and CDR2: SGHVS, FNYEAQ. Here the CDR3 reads CASSFYEQYF. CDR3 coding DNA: TGTGCCAGCAGCTTCTACGAGCAGTACTTC. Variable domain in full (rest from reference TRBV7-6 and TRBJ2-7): GAGVSQSPRYKVTKRGQDVALRCDPISGHVSLYWYRQALGQGPEFLTYFNYEAQQDKSGLPNDRFSAERPEGSISTLTIQRTEQRDSAMYRCASSFYEQYFGPGTRLTVT.

Written as DNA, the CDR3 is TGTGCCAGTGGGACAGGTGGCCTCTACGAGCAGTACGTC. Translation: CASGTGGLYEQYV. The V call is TRBV5-5, the J call TRBJ2-7; 8 nucleotides agree with TRBD1. This CDR3 contains 13 residues. The germline CDR1 and CDR2 sequences are SGHKS and YYEKEE (reference sequence). V trimming: 8 bases; J trimming: 3 bases; junction bases outside the gene matches: 7.

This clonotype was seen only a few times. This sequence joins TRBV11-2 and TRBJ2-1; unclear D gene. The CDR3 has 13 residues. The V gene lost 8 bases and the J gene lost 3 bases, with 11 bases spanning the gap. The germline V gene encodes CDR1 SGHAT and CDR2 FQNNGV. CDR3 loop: CASRDGVYNEQFF. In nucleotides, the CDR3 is TGTGCCAGCCGAGATGGGGTCTACAATGAGCAGTTCTTC.

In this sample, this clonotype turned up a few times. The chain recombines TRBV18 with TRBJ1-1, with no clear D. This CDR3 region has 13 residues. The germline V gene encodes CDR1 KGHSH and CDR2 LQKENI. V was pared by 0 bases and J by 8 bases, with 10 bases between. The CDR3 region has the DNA TGTGCCAGCTCACCACCGTTCGGGCTGGAAGCTTTCTTT. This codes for CASSPPFGLEAFF.

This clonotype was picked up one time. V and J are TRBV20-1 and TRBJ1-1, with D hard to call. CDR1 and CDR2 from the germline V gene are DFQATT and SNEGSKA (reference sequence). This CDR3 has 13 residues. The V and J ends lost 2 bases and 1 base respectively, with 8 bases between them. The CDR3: CSARPYSNTEAFF. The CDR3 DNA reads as TGCAGTGCTAGACCATATTCGAACACTGAAGCTTTCTTT.

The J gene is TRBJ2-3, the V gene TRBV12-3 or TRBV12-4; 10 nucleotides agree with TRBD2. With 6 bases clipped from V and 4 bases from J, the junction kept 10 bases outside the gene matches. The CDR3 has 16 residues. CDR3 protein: CASRSVSGGASDTQYF. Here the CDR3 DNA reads TGTGCCAGCAGGTCCGTCAGCGGGGGGGCCTCAGATACGCAGTATTTT.

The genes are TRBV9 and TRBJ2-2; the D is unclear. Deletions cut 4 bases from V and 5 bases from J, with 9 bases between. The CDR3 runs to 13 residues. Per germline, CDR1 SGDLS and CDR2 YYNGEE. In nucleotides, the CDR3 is TGTGCCAGCAGCCCCGCTTTTACCGGGGAGCTGTTTTTT. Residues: CASSPAFTGELFF.

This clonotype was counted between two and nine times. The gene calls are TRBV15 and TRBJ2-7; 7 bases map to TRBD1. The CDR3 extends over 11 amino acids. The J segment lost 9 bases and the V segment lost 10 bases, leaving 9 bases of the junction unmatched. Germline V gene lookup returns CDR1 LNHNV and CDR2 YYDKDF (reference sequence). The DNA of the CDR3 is TGTGCCATCCGACAGGGTTCCGTGCAGTACTTC. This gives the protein CAIRQGSVQYF.

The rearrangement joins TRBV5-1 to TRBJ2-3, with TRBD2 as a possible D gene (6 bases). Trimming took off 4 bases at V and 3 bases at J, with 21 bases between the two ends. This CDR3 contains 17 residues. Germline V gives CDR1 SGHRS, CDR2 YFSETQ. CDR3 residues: CASSPAGNLIVTDTQYF. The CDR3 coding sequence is TGCGCCAGCAGCCCTGCGGGGAATCTTATTGTGACAGATACGCAGTATTTT.

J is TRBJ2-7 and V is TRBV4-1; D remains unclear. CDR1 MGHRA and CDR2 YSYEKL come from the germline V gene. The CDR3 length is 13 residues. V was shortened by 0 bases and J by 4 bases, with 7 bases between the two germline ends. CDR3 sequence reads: CASSQEKGYEQYF. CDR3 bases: TGCGCCAGCAGCCAAGAAAAGGGATACGAGCAGTACTTC.

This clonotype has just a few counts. The CDR3 DNA reads TGTGCCAGCAGATACGGGTTTGCTAATGAAAAACTGTTTTTT. This encodes CASRYGFANEKLFF. The V call is TRBV12-3 or TRBV12-4, the J call TRBJ1-4, with D hard to call. With 6 bases removed from V and 3 bases from J, the gap between germline ends came to 11 bases. The CDR3 loop spans 14 amino acids.

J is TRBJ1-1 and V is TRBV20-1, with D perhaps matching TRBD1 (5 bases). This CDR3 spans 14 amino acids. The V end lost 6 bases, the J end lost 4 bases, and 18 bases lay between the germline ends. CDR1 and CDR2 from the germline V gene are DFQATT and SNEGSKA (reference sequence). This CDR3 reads CSAPTPQARTEAFF. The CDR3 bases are TGCAGTGCCCCGACCCCACAGGCCCGCACTGAAGCTTTCTTT.